These 24 T cell receptor beta chains were sequenced from one sample in a study of identical twins. Using its own MiXCR run on the 5' RACE reads, TCRdb lists one record per CDR3 protein. The data hold hundreds of thousands of distinct CDR3 sequences, with about 12% observed a single time. The same data also went into a second study, on yellow fever vaccine responses in identical twins.

Sequenced material: CD8+ T cells sorted from blood. The receptors derive from a young woman in good health.

V gene TRBV7-9 combines with J gene TRBJ2-3; D is ambiguous. V dropped 5 bases and J dropped 5 bases, with 11 bases sitting between them. The CDR3 spans 13 residues. Germline V gene lookup returns CDR1 SEHNR and CDR2 FQNEAQ (reference sequence). CDR3 loop: CASSPRPLDTQYF. CDR3 bases: TGTGCCAGCAGCCCCCGCCCGTTAGATACGCAGTATTTT. Based on the CDR3 plus reference TRBV7-9 and TRBJ2-3, the full variable domain is DTGVSQNPRHKITKRGQNVTFRCDPISEHNRLYWYRQTLGQGPEFLTYFQNEAQLEKSRLLSDRFSAERPKGSFSTLEIQRTEQGDSAMYLCASSPRPLDTQYFGPGTRLTVL.

This chain links TRBV7-9 with TRBJ2-1; 7 bases agree with TRBD1. In germline, CDR1 is SEHNR, CDR2 FQNEAQ (reference sequence). V shed 1 base and J 6 bases; nucleotides not matched to a gene: 9. CDR3 size: 16 residues. The CDR3 DNA follows: TGTGCCAGCAGCTTAGAAGTGACAGGGTTCGGCAATGAGCAGTTCTTC. Amino acid sequence: CASSLEVTGFGNEQFF. The full variable domain, with the rest looked up from reference TRBV7-9 and TRBJ2-1, is DTGVSQNPRHKITKRGQNVTFRCDPISEHNRLYWYRQTLGQGPEFLTYFQNEAQLEKSRLLSDRFSAERPKGSFSTLEIQRTEQGDSAMYLCASSLEVTGFGNEQFFGPGTRLTVL.

V is TRBV10-1 and J is TRBJ2-3; 7 nucleotides agree with TRBD2. Trimming cost V 3 bases and J 1 base; bases outside gene matches: 10. CDR3 length: 17 amino acids. Germline assignment: CDR1 WNHNN and CDR2 SYGVQD (reference sequence). Here the CDR3 reads CASSDGGSPLGTDTQYF. DNA for the CDR3: TGCGCCAGCAGTGATGGCGGGAGCCCCTTAGGCACAGATACGCAGTATTTT.

The chain employs TRBV11-2 and TRBJ1-5; tentative D call: TRBD1 (6 bases). Germline lookup yields CDR1 SGHAT and CDR2 FQNNGV. The V and J ends lost 5 bases and 0 bases respectively, with 14 bases between them. The CDR3 loop spans 16 amino acids. CDR3 amino acids: CASSGTMINSNQPQHF. CDR3 nucleotide sequence: TGTGCCAGCAGCGGGACAATGATTAATAGCAATCAGCCCCAGCATTTT.

This clonotype was seen only a few times. The CDR3 sequence: CASSDGGSHQPQHF. CDR3 DNA: TGTGCCAGCAGTGATGGGGGGAGTCATCAGCCCCAGCATTTT. This chain connects TRBV2 to TRBJ1-5; D is perhaps TRBD1 (5 bases). The V end lost 3 bases, the J end lost 5 bases, and 11 bases lay between the germline ends. Germline CDR1 is SNHLY and CDR2 is FYNNEI. The CDR3 sequence is 14 residues long.

This clonotype was counted between two and nine times. The chain links TRBV5-6 to TRBJ1-1, with D unresolved. CDR3 length: 14 amino acids. Trimming cost V 7 bases and J 4 bases, with 17 bases left between them. From germline, CDR1 is SGHDT and CDR2 YYEEEE. In DNA form, the CDR3 reads TGTGCCAGCTCTTGGGGTTTTCCGGGCACTGAAGCTTTCTTT. Protein product: CASSWGFPGTEAFF.

V and J are TRBV9 and TRBJ2-1; D gene ambiguous. This CDR3 comprises 14 residues. Germline V CDR1 and CDR2: SGDLS, YYNGEE. V was trimmed by 4 bases and J by 0 bases, leaving 8 bases between them. CDR3 residues: CASSPYSSYNEQFF. CDR3 nucleotides: TGTGCCAGCAGCCCCTACAGCTCCTACAATGAGCAGTTCTTC.

The J gene is TRBJ2-7, the V gene TRBV3-1, with a weak D call TRBD1 (6 bases). V was clipped by 6 bases and J by 3 bases, with 15 bases between them. Germline lookup yields CDR1 LGHDT and CDR2 YNNKEL (reference sequence). CDR3 size: 14 residues. CDR3 bases: TGTGCCAGCAGTTTACTAGAAGGGGGCTACGAGCAGTACTTC. Its protein is CASSLLEGGYEQYF.

This clonotype was detected ten times or more. The chain links TRBV15 to TRBJ1-5, with 7 bases fitting TRBD1. Germline trimming cut 9 bases from V and 5 bases from J; bases unmatched to any gene: 13. Germline CDR1 LNHNV, CDR2 YYDKDF (reference sequence). The CDR3 spans 15 residues. In nucleotides, the CDR3 is TGTGCCACTCCAACCCTACAGGGGCGGTATCAGCCCCAGCATTTT. The encoded protein is CATPTLQGRYQPQHF.

This clonotype was recorded a few times. This chain connects TRBV20-1 to TRBJ2-5; TRBD2 matches 12 bases. V lost 1 base and J lost 1; bases outside the gene matches: 10. The CDR3 spans 18 residues. The V gene's germline CDR1 is DFQATT and CDR2 SNEGSKA (reference sequence). This CDR3 reads CSARAFALAGGPQETQYF. The CDR3 nucleotides read TGCAGTGCTAGAGCATTCGCGCTAGCGGGAGGGCCCCAAGAGACCCAGTACTTC.

The J gene is TRBJ2-2, the V gene TRBV10-2, with TRBD2 identical over 7 bases. The length of the CDR3 is 15 residues. The V segment lost 8 bases and the J segment 3 bases; nucleotides outside the gene matches: 9. Germline values: CDR1 WSHSY, CDR2 SAAADI. CDR3 protein: CASRLWTSDTGELFF. For the CDR3, the DNA is TGCGCCAGCCGCCTTTGGACTAGTGACACCGGGGAGCTGTTTTTT.

The rearrangement links TRBV5-5 to TRBJ2-3; D is unclear. Trimming took 2 bases from V and 6 from J, leaving 16 bases between them. The CDR3 loop spans 15 amino acids. Germline V CDR1 and CDR2: SGHKS, YYEKEE (reference sequence). CDR3 protein: CASSLDPTVGDTQYF. CDR3 DNA: TGTGCCAGCAGCTTAGACCCGACGGTGGGGGATACGCAGTATTTT. Complete variable domain (other parts from reference TRBV5-5 and TRBJ2-3): DAGVTQSPTHLIKTRGQQVTLRCSPISGHKSVSWYQQVLGQGPQFIFQYYEKEERGRGNFPDRFSARQFPNYSSELNVNALLLGDSALYLCASSLDPTVGDTQYFGPGTRLTVL.

The genes are TRBV12-3 or TRBV12-4 and TRBJ2-3; D is perhaps TRBD2 (6 bases). The CDR3 contains 15 residues. V was pared by 2 bases and J by 2 bases, with 11 bases between. The CDR3: CASSLTGVTTDTQYF. The CDR3 coding sequence is TGTGCCAGCAGTTTAACGGGGGTAACCACAGATACGCAGTATTTT.

The chain combines TRBV6-1 with TRBJ1-1, with D hard to call. The CDR3 is made up of 12 amino acids. CDR1 and CDR2 from the germline V gene are MNHNS and SASEGT. The V gene lost 8 bases and the J gene lost 1 base, with 8 bases spanning the gap. The CDR3 loop is CASGRANTEAFF. The CDR3 DNA sequence: TGTGCCAGCGGAAGGGCGAACACTGAAGCTTTCTTT.

This clonotype was detected only a few times. V is TRBV28 and J is TRBJ2-3; 7 bases match TRBD1. The CDR3 contains 15 residues. V lost 3 bases to trimming and J lost 2 bases; unmatched junction nucleotides: 5. CDR1 is MDHEN and CDR2 is SYDVKM in the germline V gene. In DNA form, the CDR3 reads TGTGCCAGCAGTTTGACAGGGTTTATCACAGATACGCAGTATTTT. Protein: CASSLTGFITDTQYF.

This clonotype was detected only a few times. The chain joins TRBV11-2 to TRBJ2-1; 13 bases are a match to TRBD2. The CDR3 runs to 17 residues. Germline V gene data show CDR1 as SGHAT and CDR2 as FQNNGV. The trim removed 5 bases at V and 1 base at J, leaving 5 bases unmatched. CDR3 residues: CASSERLAGGSYNEQFF. The CDR3 region has the DNA TGTGCCAGCAGCGAAAGACTAGCGGGGGGATCCTACAATGAGCAGTTCTTC.

The sample holds a few counts of this clonotype. The chain links TRBV10-2 to TRBJ2-7; 7 bases match TRBD1. V shed 8 bases and J 1 base; nucleotides not matched to a gene: 8. Germline lookup yields CDR1 WSHSY and CDR2 SAAADI. CDR3 size: 14 residues. CDR3 loop: CASARTGTSYEQYV. CDR3 nucleotide sequence: TGCGCCAGCGCGCGGACAGGAACTTCCTACGAGCAGTACGTC.

This clonotype showed up just a few times. V is TRBV2 and J is TRBJ2-1, with 13 bases identical to TRBD2. V shed 3 bases, J shed 3 bases, and the junction held 5 bases outside the gene matches. The germline V gene encodes CDR1 SNHLY and CDR2 FYNNEI. The CDR3 is 17 residues long. CDR3: CASSESGLAGDYNEQFF. As DNA, the CDR3 is TGTGCCAGCAGTGAGAGCGGACTAGCGGGAGACTACAATGAGCAGTTCTTC.

The chain couples TRBV7-9 to TRBJ2-1, with D tentatively TRBD1 or TRBD2 (5 bases each). CDR1 is SEHNR and CDR2 is FQNEAQ in the germline V gene (reference sequence). CDR3 length: 13 amino acids. V was cut by 2 bases and J by 8 bases, with 10 bases left in between. The CDR3 reads CASSLPGPHEQFF. In nucleotides, the CDR3 is TGTGCCAGCAGCTTACCGGGACCGCATGAGCAGTTCTTC.

Ten or more counts support this clonotype. The V gene is TRBV12-3 or TRBV12-4, the J gene TRBJ1-1; D unresolved. This CDR3 has 14 amino acids. V was shortened by 5 bases and J by 4 bases, with 14 bases between the two germline ends. The CDR3 is CASSQTGGITEAFF. The CDR3, as DNA: TGTGCCAGCAGTCAGACGGGAGGAATCACTGAAGCTTTCTTT.

The chain links TRBV28 to TRBJ1-5; 9 nucleotides match TRBD1. This CDR3 has 15 amino acids. CDR1 is MDHEN and CDR2 is SYDVKM in the germline V gene. V dropped 5 bases and J dropped 5; count of bases not matched to a gene: 7. The CDR3 reads CASSPPTGGYQPQHF. The CDR3 region has the DNA TGTGCCAGCAGTCCACCGACAGGGGGATATCAGCCCCAGCATTTT.

This clonotype was seen repeatedly, ten times or more. The J gene is TRBJ2-1, the V gene TRBV28; D unclear. Germline V CDR1 and CDR2: MDHEN, SYDVKM. This CDR3 comprises 11 residues. Trimming left V 5 bases short and J 2 bases short, with 1 base between. The CDR3 region has the DNA TGTGCCAGCAGTACCTACAATGAGCAGTTCTTC. It translates to CASSTYNEQFF.

The CDR3 DNA sequence: TGTGCCAGCAGCTTAATTGAGGCCGGGGAGCTGTTTTTT. This gives the protein CASSLIEAGELFF. This sequence joins TRBV7-2 and TRBJ2-2; D gene uncertain. Looked up from germline, CDR1 is SGHTA and CDR2 is FQGNSA. Trimming took 2 bases from V and 6 from J, leaving 7 bases between them. The CDR3 consists of 13 residues.

This clonotype has only a few counts. The chain recombines TRBV28 with TRBJ2-3, with D unresolved. Germline-derived CDR1 and CDR2 are MDHEN and SYDVKM. V was cut by 0 bases and J by 1 base, with 14 bases left in between. CDR3 length: 17 residues. The CDR3 is CASSLWATSWGTDTQYF. The CDR3 bases are TGTGCCAGCAGTTTATGGGCGACATCCTGGGGCACAGATACGCAGTATTTT.